This is a list of T cell receptor beta chains from one sample in a study of Graves' ophthalmopathy and Graves' hyperthyroidism. One entry per CDR3 protein results from TCRdb running MiXCR on the multiplex PCR reads. The sample records over a million distinct CDR3 sequences, roughly two fifths being singletons. The specimen was peripheral blood or thyroid tissue (not recorded which). These receptors were taken from an adult man with Graves' hyperthyroidism. Both conserved end residues are part of each CDR3. The order of the fields is clone size, D gene, J gene, V gene, CDR3 DNA, CDR3 protein. D genes are given only for firm matches. The size field is filled for only some rows; it gives once, few, many or a size class.

clone_size: -
d_call: TRBD1
j_call: TRBJ1-4
v_call: TRBV7-9
cdr3_nt: TGTGCCAGCAGCGACCACGGGACAGGAGATGAAAAACTGTTTTTT
cdr3_aa: CASSDHGTGDEKLFF

clone_size: -
d_call: TRBD2
j_call: TRBJ2-2
v_call: TRBV2
cdr3_nt: TGTGCCAGCAGGACCGAAGCGGGGGGGTGGACCGGGGAGCTGTTTTTT
cdr3_aa: CASRTEAGGWTGELFF

clone_size: once
d_call: -
j_call: TRBJ2-6
v_call: TRBV9
cdr3_nt: TGTGCCAGCAGTTTATGGGGGATCTCTGGGGCCAACGTCCTGACTTTC
cdr3_aa: CASSLWGISGANVLTF

clone_size: -
d_call: -
j_call: TRBJ2-7
v_call: TRBV11-1
cdr3_nt: TGTGCCAGCAGCCTTAATTTGGGGGGCCTAGCCTACGAGCAGTACTTC
cdr3_aa: CASSLNLGGLAYEQYF

clone_size: few
d_call: -
j_call: TRBJ1-1
v_call: TRBV11-2
cdr3_nt: TGTGCCAGCGTGGACAAAAACACTGAAGCTTTCTTT
cdr3_aa: CASVDKNTEAFF

clone_size: many
d_call: TRBD1
j_call: TRBJ2-5
v_call: TRBV7-6
cdr3_nt: TGTGCCAGCAGCTCATCCACAGGGGTGGAGACCCAGTACTTC
cdr3_aa: CASSSSTGVETQYF

clone_size: many
d_call: -
j_call: TRBJ1-1
v_call: TRBV2
cdr3_nt: TGTGCCAGCAGCGAAGGACGGAACACTGAAGCTTTCTTT
cdr3_aa: CASSEGRNTEAFF

clone_size: -
d_call: -
j_call: TRBJ2-5
v_call: TRBV20-1
cdr3_nt: TGCAGTGCAGCAAGGGCAGAAGAGACCCAGTACTTC
cdr3_aa: CSAARAEETQYF

clone_size: -
d_call: -
j_call: TRBJ2-7
v_call: TRBV9
cdr3_nt: TGTGCCAGCAGTCCCGGAGAATCCGAGCAGTACTTC
cdr3_aa: CASSPGESEQYF

clone_size: -
d_call: -
j_call: TRBJ1-1
v_call: TRBV20-1
cdr3_nt: TGCAGTGCTAGGCGTCACAACCTGAACACTGAAGCTTTCTTT
cdr3_aa: CSARRHNLNTEAFF

clone_size: -
d_call: TRBD2
j_call: TRBJ2-7
v_call: TRBV29-1
cdr3_nt: TGCAGCGCTAACACCCGCGGGGGTGGAGGCACCTACGAGCAGTACTTC
cdr3_aa: CSANTRGGGGTYEQYF

clone_size: few
d_call: -
j_call: TRBJ1-1
v_call: TRBV5-1
cdr3_nt: TGTGCCAGCAGCTACATTGACACTGAAGCTTTCTTT
cdr3_aa: CASSYIDTEAFF

clone_size: few
d_call: TRBD2
j_call: TRBJ2-5
v_call: TRBV13
cdr3_nt: TGTGCCAGCAGCTTACCCGGGACTAGCGACGGAGAGACCCAGTACTTC
cdr3_aa: CASSLPGTSDGETQYF

clone_size: -
d_call: -
j_call: TRBJ1-2
v_call: TRBV24-1
cdr3_nt: TGTGCCACCAGCCCCGGTGTTGGCTACACCTTC
cdr3_aa: CATSPGVGYTF

clone_size: once
d_call: -
j_call: TRBJ1-3
v_call: TRBV24-1
cdr3_nt: TGTGCCAGCAGACCAGACAGGATTCTATACACCATATATTTT
cdr3_aa: CASRPDRILYTIYF

clone_size: -
d_call: TRBD1
j_call: TRBJ1-2
v_call: TRBV19
cdr3_nt: TGTGCCAGTAGTACTAATGCCCCTGCCAGGGGGCGAAGAGGCTACACCTTC
cdr3_aa: CASSTNAPARGRRGYTF

clone_size: many
d_call: TRBD2
j_call: TRBJ2-2
v_call: TRBV7-6
cdr3_nt: TGTGCCAGCAGCTTAACAGCGGGGTTGAACACCGGGGAGCTGTTTTTT
cdr3_aa: CASSLTAGLNTGELFF

clone_size: many
d_call: TRBD1
j_call: TRBJ2-5
v_call: TRBV10-3
cdr3_nt: TGTGCCATCAGCGACAGGGCCCAAGAGACCCAGTACTTC
cdr3_aa: CAISDRAQETQYF

clone_size: -
d_call: -
j_call: TRBJ2-2
v_call: TRBV7-2
cdr3_nt: TGTGCCAGCAGCTTAGTCAGGGACACCCCGTTCGCGAACACCGGGGAGCTGTTTTTT
cdr3_aa: CASSLVRDTPFANTGELFF

clone_size: many
d_call: -
j_call: TRBJ1-1
v_call: TRBV20-1
cdr3_nt: TGCAGTGCTCAACAGGGCGCGGACACTGAAGCTTTCTTT
cdr3_aa: CSAQQGADTEAFF

clone_size: -
d_call: -
j_call: TRBJ2-2
v_call: TRBV7-8
cdr3_nt: TGTGCCAGCAGACCGCGCGGAGGTCCGAACACCGGGGAGCTGTTTTTT
cdr3_aa: CASRPRGGPNTGELFF

clone_size: -
d_call: -
j_call: TRBJ2-7
v_call: TRBV5-1
cdr3_nt: TGCGCCAGCAGCTTGGGGGGGGCGTTCGCCGAGCAGTACTTC
cdr3_aa: CASSLGGAFAEQYF

clone_size: -
d_call: -
j_call: TRBJ1-2
v_call: TRBV6-2/TRBV6-3
cdr3_nt: TGTGCCAGCAGTTTTGCAGGGGAGGTGTATGGCTACACCTTC
cdr3_aa: CASSFAGEVYGYTF

clone_size: many
d_call: -
j_call: TRBJ1-5
v_call: TRBV20-1
cdr3_nt: TGCAGTGCTAAGGACACTCCCAGTTATAGCAATCAGCCCCAGCATTTT
cdr3_aa: CSAKDTPSYSNQPQHF

clone_size: many
d_call: TRBD1
j_call: TRBJ2-6
v_call: TRBV11-2
cdr3_nt: TGTGCCAGCAGCCGAACCGGGACAGTGAGCTCTGGGGCCAACGTCCTGACTTTC
cdr3_aa: CASSRTGTVSSGANVLTF

clone_size: -
d_call: -
j_call: TRBJ1-5
v_call: TRBV30
cdr3_nt: TGTGCCTGGAGTAGGGGCAGGCAGGGCAATCAGCCCCAGCATTTT
cdr3_aa: CAWSRGRQGNQPQHF

clone_size: -
d_call: -
j_call: TRBJ1-5
v_call: TRBV7-9
cdr3_nt: TGTGCCAGCATCTTAGGTCCTAGCAATCAGCCCCAGCATTTT
cdr3_aa: CASILGPSNQPQHF

clone_size: once
d_call: -
j_call: TRBJ2-5
v_call: TRBV5-1
cdr3_nt: TGCGCCAGCAGCCCCCGATTCGGGCATCAAGAGACCCAGTACTTC
cdr3_aa: CASSPRFGHQETQYF

clone_size: many
d_call: TRBD2
j_call: TRBJ2-7
v_call: TRBV25-1
cdr3_nt: TGTGCCAGCAGTGACAGCGGGAGTGTCCACGAGCAGTACTTC
cdr3_aa: CASSDSGSVHEQYF

clone_size: -
d_call: -
j_call: TRBJ2-2
v_call: TRBV10-3
cdr3_nt: TGTGCCACCGACTCAGGGGAGCTGTTTTTT
cdr3_aa: CATDSGELFF

clone_size: many
d_call: TRBD1
j_call: TRBJ1-5
v_call: TRBV20-1
cdr3_nt: TGCAGTGCTAGAATCAGGGGGCTGTTCAATCAGCCCCAGCATTTT
cdr3_aa: CSARIRGLFNQPQHF

clone_size: few
d_call: -
j_call: TRBJ2-5
v_call: TRBV6-2/TRBV6-3
cdr3_nt: TGTGCCAGCAGTTACTCTGGGACGGCCCCCGGGACCCAGTACTTC
cdr3_aa: CASSYSGTAPGTQYF

clone_size: -
d_call: TRBD2
j_call: TRBJ2-5
v_call: TRBV7-2
cdr3_nt: TGTGCCAGCAGCCGGGACGCAACGGGGGGTATGGAGACCCAGTACTTC
cdr3_aa: CASSRDATGGMETQYF

clone_size: -
d_call: TRBD1
j_call: TRBJ1-1
v_call: TRBV6-6
cdr3_nt: TGTGCCAGCAGTTACTCCAGGGGGGATAATGAAGCTTTCTTT
cdr3_aa: CASSYSRGDNEAFF

clone_size: -
d_call: -
j_call: TRBJ1-4
v_call: TRBV14
cdr3_nt: TGTGCCAGCAGCCGCAGACAGGTTCCCGCCGATTGGGAAAAACTGTTTTTT
cdr3_aa: CASSRRQVPADWEKLFF

clone_size: many
d_call: -
j_call: TRBJ1-5
v_call: TRBV7-8
cdr3_nt: TGTGCCAGCAGCTCAGAAAGCAATCAGCCCCAGCATTTT
cdr3_aa: CASSSESNQPQHF

clone_size: -
d_call: TRBD1
j_call: TRBJ2-7
v_call: TRBV29-1
cdr3_nt: TGCAGCGTTGAACAGGGGGCCACTCGCTCCTACGAGCAGTACTTC
cdr3_aa: CSVEQGATRSYEQYF

clone_size: few
d_call: -
j_call: TRBJ2-7
v_call: TRBV9
cdr3_nt: TGTGCCAGCAGCCGAGGACAGACCTCCTACGAGCAGTACTTC
cdr3_aa: CASSRGQTSYEQYF

clone_size: -
d_call: -
j_call: TRBJ2-7
v_call: TRBV24-1
cdr3_nt: TGTGCCACCAGTGATTTTGGAGACGAGCAGTACTTC
cdr3_aa: CATSDFGDEQYF

clone_size: -
d_call: TRBD1
j_call: TRBJ1-5
v_call: TRBV11-2
cdr3_nt: TGTGCCAGTAGTCGACAGGGGGCTAGGAATCAGCCCCAGCATTTT
cdr3_aa: CASSRQGARNQPQHF

clone_size: many
d_call: TRBD1
j_call: TRBJ1-1
v_call: TRBV10-3
cdr3_nt: TGTGCCATCAACCTACTACCGGGACAGGGGAAGAAAAGCATGAACACTGAAGCTTTCTTT
cdr3_aa: CAINLLPGQGKKSMNTEAFF

clone_size: few
d_call: -
j_call: TRBJ1-5
v_call: TRBV4-1
cdr3_nt: TGCGCCAGCAGCCAAGAAGGGGCAGGGCCCCAGCATTTT
cdr3_aa: CASSQEGAGPQHF

clone_size: -
d_call: -
j_call: TRBJ2-2
v_call: TRBV9
cdr3_nt: TGTGCCAGCAGCGTAGGGGGCCCCCAGGTCTCGGGGGAGCTGTTTTTT
cdr3_aa: CASSVGGPQVSGELFF

clone_size: -
d_call: -
j_call: TRBJ1-1
v_call: TRBV28
cdr3_nt: TGTGCCAGCAGTGCTGATTCCAGTATAATGAACACTGAAGCTTTCTTT
cdr3_aa: CASSADSSIMNTEAFF

clone_size: -
d_call: -
j_call: TRBJ1-1
v_call: TRBV29-1
cdr3_nt: TGCAGCGTCGCCACCGGGGACGTGGGAGAAGCTTTCTTT
cdr3_aa: CSVATGDVGEAFF

clone_size: few
d_call: -
j_call: TRBJ1-4
v_call: TRBV12-3/TRBV12-4
cdr3_nt: TGTGCCAGCAGTTTACAGGGTCTCGCTAATGAAAAACTGTTTTTT
cdr3_aa: CASSLQGLANEKLFF

clone_size: -
d_call: -
j_call: TRBJ2-5
v_call: TRBV9
cdr3_nt: TGTGCCAGCAGCTTAAACGGCATTCCGCAAGAGACCCAGTACTTC
cdr3_aa: CASSLNGIPQETQYF

clone_size: many
d_call: TRBD1
j_call: TRBJ2-5
v_call: TRBV24-1
cdr3_nt: TGTGCCACCAGTGGTACCCAGGGGGCTGATTCTCCCAGAGAGACCCAGTACTTC
cdr3_aa: CATSGTQGADSPRETQYF

clone_size: -
d_call: -
j_call: TRBJ1-6
v_call: TRBV20-1
cdr3_nt: TGCAGTGCTGCGGACGGAGACGTAAACTCACCCCTCCACTTT
cdr3_aa: CSAADGDVNSPLHF

clone_size: few
d_call: TRBD1
j_call: TRBJ2-6
v_call: TRBV29-1
cdr3_nt: TGCAGCGTTATTGGACCCCGGGACAGCCAATCCCATACCCATTCCTCTGGGGCCAACGTCCTGACTTTC
cdr3_aa: CSVIGPRDSQSHTHSSGANVLTF

clone_size: -
d_call: TRBD1
j_call: TRBJ2-7
v_call: TRBV25-1
cdr3_nt: TGTGCCACCGTGGACAGGGACAGGGGATACGAGCAGTACTTC
cdr3_aa: CATVDRDRGYEQYF

clone_size: -
d_call: -
j_call: TRBJ2-1
v_call: TRBV7-9
cdr3_nt: TGTGCCAGCAGCTTAGTAGGGCGCAGTGGCTACAATGAGCAGTTCTTC
cdr3_aa: CASSLVGRSGYNEQFF

clone_size: many
d_call: TRBD1
j_call: TRBJ2-5
v_call: TRBV10-3
cdr3_nt: TGTGCCATCAGCCCTGACAGGGACGGGACCCAGTACTTC
cdr3_aa: CAISPDRDGTQYF

clone_size: few
d_call: -
j_call: TRBJ1-5
v_call: TRBV5-6
cdr3_nt: TGTGCCAGCAGCTTGGGAACCGGACGAATACAGCCCCAGCATTTT
cdr3_aa: CASSLGTGRIQPQHF

clone_size: -
d_call: TRBD2
j_call: TRBJ2-2
v_call: TRBV20-1
cdr3_nt: TGCAGTGCTAGACCAGGGACTAGCGGCAACACCGGGGAGCTGTTTTTT
cdr3_aa: CSARPGTSGNTGELFF

clone_size: -
d_call: -
j_call: TRBJ1-2
v_call: TRBV7-9
cdr3_nt: TGTGCCAGCAGCTCCCCGGAGGGGGGCTATGGCTACACCTTC
cdr3_aa: CASSSPEGGYGYTF

clone_size: many
d_call: TRBD1
j_call: TRBJ1-2
v_call: TRBV11-2
cdr3_nt: TGTGCCAGCAGTTCGGACAGGTTCGACGGCTACACCTTC
cdr3_aa: CASSSDRFDGYTF